This TCR beta chain comes out of a study of T cell changes during pregnancy in multiple sclerosis. Here immunoSEQ multiplex PCR was the method, and the copy in TCRdb shows in-frame clones only, minus some. The repertoire consists of about 120,000 clones, with roughly 92% occurring once and the leading ten covering roughly 5.7%. Trimming stripped 3 bases from V and 4 bases from J, with 10 bases between. Germline V gives CDR1 SGHRS, CDR2 YFSETQ. The CDR3 consists of 13 residues. The sequence was obtained from a female donor with multiple sclerosis, enrolled in a pregnancy study. The sequencing here drew on peripheral blood, taken before pregnancy. V and J are TRBV5-1 and TRBJ1-1, with TRBD1 as a possible D gene (6 bases). The CDR3 sequence is CASSSGQLTEAFF. The CDR3 DNA reads TGCGCCAGCAGCTCAGGACAGCTCACTGAAGCTTTCTTT.